These T cell receptor beta chains were read from a single sample in a study of blood T cell repertoires in COVID-19. The repertoire was sequenced with immunoSEQ multiplex PCR; TCRdb's copy has only in-frame clones and lacks some. The sample has some 290,000 clones; roughly 89% are singletons. Sequencing used PBMCs or T cells enriched from blood (not recorded which). The receptor source for this set is a woman between 25 and 40 years old who had recovered from COVID-19. The CDR3 runs from the conserved cysteine through the conserved F or W. Each record gives: clone size, J gene, D gene, V gene, CDR3 DNA, CDR3 protein. A D gene is named only where the DNA matches it firmly. Some rows mark clone size as missing; the rest say once, few, many or name a class of expanded clone.

few	TRBJ2-7	.	TRBV4-1	TGCGCCAGCAGCCAAGTCCTGGCGGGCCAGAACTACGAGCAGTACTTC	CASSQVLAGQNYEQYF
.	TRBJ1-1	TRBD1	TRBV9	TGTGCCAGCAGCGACCTTCGGACAGGGACGCACACTGAAGCTTTCTTT	CASSDLRTGTHTEAFF
.	TRBJ1-3	.	TRBV7-9	TGTGCCAGCAGCTTATTTGAGGACTCTGGAAACACCATATATTTT	CASSLFEDSGNTIYF
.	TRBJ2-3	.	TRBV11-3	TGTGCCAGCAGCTTAGGAGGGCTATGGCGTACAGATACGCAGTATTTT	CASSLGGLWRTDTQYF
once	TRBJ1-1	.	TRBV7-3	TGTGCCAGCAGCTTAAGGTTAGACACTGAAGCTTTCTTT	CASSLRLDTEAFF
.	TRBJ1-4	.	TRBV6-6	TGTGCCAGCAGTCCCCAGGGGCATGAAAAACTGTTTTTT	CASSPQGHEKLFF
.	TRBJ2-1	TRBD2	TRBV3-1/TRBV3-2	TGTGCCAGCAGCCCCGACCTTGGCGGGAGTCCGAATGAGCAGTTCTTC	CASSPDLGGSPNEQFF
.	TRBJ1-4	.	TRBV6-5	TGTGCCAGCAGTCAACAGGTTTTTGGTGAAAAACTGTTTTTT	CASSQQVFGEKLFF
.	TRBJ2-7	.	TRBV20-1	TGCAGTGCTAGTATAGGGACACATATCCCGCGGCAGTACTTC	CSASIGTHIPRQYF
.	TRBJ2-7	.	TRBV6-6	TGTGCCAGCAGTAGTCGGGAACCACCCTACGAGCAGTACTTC	CASSSREPPYEQYF
.	TRBJ1-1	TRBD1	TRBV28	TGTGCCAGCAGTCCGGGACAGGGAAGGGCTTTCTTT	CASSPGQGRAFF
.	TRBJ2-3	.	TRBV5-4	TGTGCCAGCAGCTTGTGGCTCTCGTCAGATACGCAGTATTTT	CASSLWLSSDTQYF
.	TRBJ1-2	.	TRBV9	TGTGCCAGCAGCGGAATACAGGGTAGTGACCATGGCTACACCTTC	CASSGIQGSDHGYTF
.	TRBJ2-3	.	TRBV11-3	TGTGCCAGCAGTCCCTCAGGGGGGATCTGGTATACGCAGTATTTT	CASSPSGGIWYTQYF
once	TRBJ2-1	.	TRBV11-3	TGTGCCAGCAGCTCACACGGCGGGCGGGACAATGAGCAGTTCTTC	CASSSHGGRDNEQFF
.	TRBJ2-2	.	TRBV7-9	TGTGCCAGCAGCGTACAGGGTTTGGCCGGGGAGCTGTTTTTT	CASSVQGLAGELFF
.	TRBJ1-3	TRBD1	TRBV29-1	TGCAGCGTTACCGGACAGGGATGGGAAGTCGAAAACACCATATATTTT	CSVTGQGWEVENTIYF
.	TRBJ2-3	.	TRBV19	TGTGCCAGTAGCATCACAGATACGCAGTATTTT	CASSITDTQYF
.	TRBJ2-1	.	TRBV7-8	TGTGCCAGCAGCTTCATGCGGGGCTCCTACAATGAGCAGTTCTTC	CASSFMRGSYNEQFF
.	TRBJ2-1	TRBD2	TRBV7-2	TGTGCCAGCAGCCGTCTAGCGGGAGGTACAAGCTCCTACAATGAGCAGTTCTTC	CASSRLAGGTSSYNEQFF
.	TRBJ1-2	TRBD1	TRBV9	TGTGCCAGCAGCAATACACAGGGGGCTTCTGACTATGGCTACACCTTC	CASSNTQGASDYGYTF
.	TRBJ1-2	.	TRBV5-5	TGTGCCAGCAGCTTGAACACAGGGTATGGCTACACCTTC	CASSLNTGYGYTF
.	TRBJ1-2	.	TRBV6-1	TGTGCCAGCAGTGAAGCTTGGACCAGGGATGGCTACACCTTC	CASSEAWTRDGYTF
.	TRBJ1-6	.	TRBV7-4	TGTGCCAGCAATCCAGTGACAAGCTCCTATAATTCACCCCTCCACTTT	CASNPVTSSYNSPLHF
.	TRBJ1-1	.	TRBV27	TGTGCCAGCAGCCAACAGGGTCCAAACACTGAAGCTTTCTTT	CASSQQGPNTEAFF
.	TRBJ2-5	TRBD1	TRBV11-2	TGTGCCAGCAGCTCTCAATGGGGACAGGGAGAGACCCAGTACTTC	CASSSQWGQGETQYF
.	TRBJ1-1	.	TRBV4-1	TGCGCCAGCAGCCAACTTGCGGGAAATGAAGCTTTCTTT	CASSQLAGNEAFF